Listed below are T cell receptor beta chains from one sample, sequenced in a study of T cells in Graves' hyperthyroidism and ophthalmopathy. TCRdb fed the multiplex PCR reads into MiXCR, producing one record per CDR3 protein. The profile shows 500,000 to 650,000 distinct CDR3 sequences, 17% of them singletons. The specimen sequenced was blood. The receptor set was obtained from a young woman with Graves' ophthalmopathy. The CDR3 runs from the conserved cysteine through the conserved F or W.

>TRBV4-1
CASSQDMGGLSNQPQHF
>TRBV20-1
CSASRDLTYYEQYF
>TRBV7-2
CASSLSGRSTNTGELFF
>TRBV19
CASNTGQGGHGQYF
>TRBV6-1
CASSEAPNQPQHF
>TRBV27
CASSLSPRLAGVDTQYF
>TRBV5-6
CASTRPKDSPLHF
>TRBV11-3
CASSIGQGGSTEAFF
>TRBV3-1
CASSQVGNTEAFF
>TRBV28
CASRHNRWDRDPYEQYF
>TRBV3-1
CASSQYDTAYEQYF
>TRBV12-5
CASGPASPSGTSNTGELFF
>TRBV9
CASSVASSTEYTQYF
>TRBV6-1
CASSPNRAAKNIQYF
>TRBV19
CASKGYSNNQPQHF
>TRBV6-1
CASSEEAGEYNEQFF
>TRBV28
CASSQPRSGGGSSYEQYF
>TRBV15
CATSRHRGGTGNTIYF
>TRBV7-3
CASSTVGLAGMFF
>TRBV28
CASSKDRVRTEAFF
>TRBV11-2
CASSSSTGTTSTDTQYF
>TRBV5-6
CASSYGQQETQYF
>TRBV30
CAWSNRQGEMPQHF